The 25 T cell receptor beta chains below come from one sample, sequenced in a study of response to subunit inactivated influenza vaccine. TCRdb independently ran MiXCR on the RT-PCR reads; one entry per CDR3 protein. Of 500,000 to 600,000 distinct CDR3 sequences detected, approximately 10% appear once; the ten largest clones hold about 9.4%. The sample consisted of PBMCs from blood, taken on the day of vaccination. The receptors originated from a man aged 45 to 65 who received an inactivated influenza vaccine.

This clonotype was seen a handful of times. The gene calls are TRBV24-1 and TRBJ2-1; either TRBD1 or TRBD2 may fit D (6 bases each). V lost 4 bases to trimming and J lost 5 bases, with 14 bases between them. This CDR3 contains 15 residues. Germline V gene data show CDR1 as KGHDR and CDR2 as SFDVKD. CDR3 sequence reads: CATSETGASNNEQFF. In nucleotides, the CDR3 is TGTGCCACCAGTGAGACGGGGGCTTCCAACAATGAGCAGTTCTTC.

The V gene is TRBV15, the J gene TRBJ2-5; no firm D call. Trimming removed 0 bases from V and 5 bases from J, with 10 bases in between. The germline CDR1 and CDR2 sequences are LNHNV and YYDKDF (reference sequence). This CDR3 is built from 14 residues. CDR3 DNA sequence: TGTGCCACCAGCAGAGATCATCGGTTGGAGACCCAGTACTTC. Translated: CATSRDHRLETQYF.

This clonotype was found many times. The rearrangement uses TRBV4-2 and TRBJ2-3; 9 nucleotides align to TRBD2. The CDR3 extends over 17 amino acids. CDR1 and CDR2 from the germline V gene are LGHNA and YNFKEQ. V trimming: 2 bases; J trimming: 2 bases; junction bases outside the gene matches: 8. The CDR3 region is CASSQFQTSGTTDTQYF. CDR3 sequence (DNA): TGTGCCAGCAGCCAATTCCAGACTAGCGGCACCACAGATACGCAGTATTTT.

This clonotype was detected a few times. This sequence joins TRBV24-1 and TRBJ2-2; the D gene is possibly TRBD1 (6 bases). This CDR3 region has 14 residues. Germline CDR1 and CDR2: KGHDR and SFDVKD. V lost 9 bases, J lost 2 bases, and 12 bases lay in between. The CDR3 DNA reads TGTGCCACCGGCGGACAGACTAACACCGGGGAGCTGTTTTTT. It codes for CATGGQTNTGELFF.

The J gene is TRBJ2-7, the V gene TRBV20-1, with TRBD1 matching 7 bases. This CDR3 is 14 amino acids long. The V gene end was trimmed by 6 bases and the J gene end by 4 bases; junction bases not matched to a gene: 12. Germline V lookup: CDR1 DFQATT, CDR2 SNEGSKA (reference sequence). CDR3 region: CSAYDRDSLYEQYF. CDR3 DNA sequence: TGCAGTGCGTACGATCGGGACAGCCTGTACGAGCAGTACTTC.

In this sample, this clonotype turned up many times. The V and J genes are TRBV5-1 and TRBJ2-3, with D possibly matching TRBD1 (5 bases). Germline V CDR1 and CDR2: SGHRS, YFSETQ. This CDR3 region has 16 residues. Trimming shortened V by 0 bases and J by 4 bases, and 15 bases separated the two germline ends. The CDR3 loop is CASSLELGRASDTQYF. CDR3 sequence (DNA): TGCGCCAGCAGCTTGGAGCTGGGCAGGGCCTCAGATACGCAGTATTTT. The full variable domain, in which reference TRBV5-1 and TRBJ2-3 provide the parts outside the CDR3, is KAGVTQTPRYLIKTRGQQVTLSCSPISGHRSVSWYQQTPGQGLQFLFEYFSETQRNKGNFPGRFSGRQFSNSRSEMNVSTLELGDSALYLCASSLELGRASDTQYFGPGTRLTVL.

This sequence joins TRBV7-2 and TRBJ2-5; D perhaps matches TRBD2 (6 bases). The CDR3 length is 12 residues. Germline assignment: CDR1 SGHTA and CDR2 FQGNSA. The germline V and J ends were trimmed by 5 bases and 12 bases, with 16 bases remaining between them. The CDR3 region has the DNA TGTGCCAGCAGCAACCAGGAGGGAGAAGAGTACTTC. It specifies CASSNQEGEEYF.

In its sample, this clonotype was seen a few times. The chain carries TRBV5-5 and TRBJ2-2; 14 nucleotides agree with TRBD2. Losses at the gene ends were 3 bases for V and 9 bases for J; bases not matched to a gene: 4. The CDR3 is 15 amino acids. Germline V CDR1 and CDR2: SGHKS, YYEKEE (reference sequence). In nucleotides, the CDR3 is TGTGCCAGCAGCTCGACTAGCGGGGGGGCCCGGGAGCTGTTTTTT. Amino acid sequence: CASSSTSGGARELFF.

The rearrangement links TRBV27 to TRBJ1-6, with unresolved D. The CDR3 loop spans 16 amino acids. The germline V and J ends were trimmed by 2 bases and 0 bases, with 8 bases remaining between them. Germline loops: CDR1 MNHEY, CDR2 SMNVEV (reference sequence). The CDR3 reads CASSLSPRSYNSPLHF. For the CDR3, the DNA is TGTGCCAGCAGTTTAAGCCCACGCTCCTATAATTCACCCCTCCACTTT.

With regard to this clonotype: Mismatch with germline at one junction end may stem from a read error. The CDR3: CAGSSHYGGTKSNEKLFF. CDR3 in DNA: TGTGCCGGCAGCTCCCATTACGGCGGGACGAAGTCGAATGAAAAACTGTTTTTT. The gene calls are TRBV11-2 and TRBJ1-4; possible D gene TRBD1, 5 bases. Germline CDR1 is SGHAT and CDR2 is FQNNGV. This CDR3 contains 18 residues. Using reference TRBV11-2 and TRBJ1-4 for the parts outside the CDR3, the full variable domain is EAGVAQSPRYKIIEKRQSVAFWCNPISGHATLYWYQQILGQGPKLLIQFQNNGVVDDSQLPKDRFSAERLKGVDSTLKIQPAKLEDSAVYLCAGSSHYGGTKSNEKLFFGSGTQLSVL.

The V and J genes are TRBV7-2 and TRBJ2-1, with D possibly matching TRBD1 (6 bases). V was cut by 5 bases and J by 0 bases, with 11 bases left in between. The CDR3 spans 15 residues. The germline V gene has CDR1 SGHTA and CDR2 FQGNSA. Here the CDR3 reads CASSTTGSSYNEQFF. Here the CDR3 DNA reads TGTGCCAGCAGCACGACAGGCAGCTCCTACAATGAGCAGTTCTTC.

This clonotype appeared a few times. The chain is built from TRBV20-1 and TRBJ1-2; D unresolved. The CDR3 sequence is 13 residues long. V lost 0 bases and J 2 bases, leaving 7 bases between the germline ends. Germline V gene data show CDR1 as DFQATT and CDR2 as SNEGSKA (reference sequence). CDR3: CSARDSQNYGYTF. CDR3 nucleotide sequence: TGCAGTGCTAGAGATTCGCAGAACTATGGCTACACCTTC.

This clonotype was seen a single time. The chain's CDR3 is CASRIIAGGPEQFF. The CDR3 region has the DNA TGTGCCAGCAGGATAATAGCGGGAGGGCCTGAGCAGTTCTTC. The J gene is TRBJ2-1, the V gene TRBV6-4, with 11 bases that match TRBD2. Germline V lookup: CDR1 MRHNA, CDR2 SNTAGT. The trim removed 6 bases at V and 9 bases at J, leaving 7 bases unmatched. There are 14 residues in the CDR3.

This clonotype was detected a few times. The chain links TRBV21-1 to TRBJ2-7; the table assigns TRBD2, which was not confirmed against the DNA. TRBV21-1 is assigned pseudogene status. CDR3 length: 16 residues. This chain's CDR3 is CASSKDLAGVSYEQYF. The CDR3 DNA reads as TGTGCCAGCAGCAAAGACCTAGCGGGTGTCTCCTACGAGCAGTACTTC.

This clonotype showed up just a few times. The chain has TRBV12-3 or TRBV12-4 and TRBJ2-3; TRBD2 might be the D (6 bases). The CDR3 has 16 amino acids. Trimming pared 5 bases from V and 0 bases from J, leaving 15 bases between. The CDR3 reads CASSPVLRGSTDTQYF. The CDR3 coding sequence is TGTGCCAGCAGTCCGGTCCTCCGGGGGAGCACAGATACGCAGTATTTT.

V gene TRBV6-5 combines with J gene TRBJ2-7; 8 bases fit TRBD2. Per the germline V gene, CDR1 is MNHEY and CDR2 is SVGAGI. J was trimmed by 0 bases and V by 2 bases; bases with no gene match: 15. CDR3 length: 19 residues. The CDR3 is CASSYRSPSSAGGSYEQYF. The DNA for the CDR3 is TGTGCCAGCAGTTACCGGTCCCCCTCGTCGGCGGGGGGCTCCTACGAGCAGTACTTC.

This rearrangement joins TRBV28 to TRBJ2-3, with TRBD2 identical over 13 bases. The trim removed 4 bases at V and 5 bases at J, leaving 9 bases unmatched. CDR3 size: 17 residues. Germline-derived CDR1 and CDR2 are MDHEN and SYDVKM. CDR3 sequence reads: CASSSPGLAGLEDTQYF. The CDR3 nucleotides read TGTGCCAGCAGTTCCCCGGGACTAGCGGGATTAGAAGATACGCAGTATTTT.

This clonotype has ten or more counts. CDR3 DNA: TGTGCCAGCAGCTCCGGGGGGAGTCCCTACAATGAGCAGTTCTTC. Protein product: CASSSGGSPYNEQFF. V usage is TRBV7-9 and J usage is TRBJ2-1, with TRBD2 matching over 7 bases. The CDR3 is made up of 15 amino acids. The V gene end was trimmed by 4 bases and the J gene end by 2 bases; junction bases not matched to a gene: 5. CDR1 is SEHNR and CDR2 is FQNEAQ in the germline V gene (reference sequence).

Concerning this clonotype itself: At one end, the junction sequence differs from germline, possibly due to a read error. V gene TRBV3-1 combines with J gene TRBJ2-4, with 7 positions matching TRBD2. Per the germline V gene, CDR1 is LGHDT and CDR2 is YNNKEL (reference sequence). This CDR3 has 17 amino acids. The CDR3 protein is CVSSPRGLGGAKNIQYF. The CDR3 coding sequence is TGTGTCAGCAGCCCTCGCGGACTCGGGGGGGCCAAAAACATTCAGTACTTC.

The chain links TRBV6-5 to TRBJ2-7; 8 nucleotides match TRBD1. Germline lookup yields CDR1 MNHEY and CDR2 SVGAGI. There are 14 residues in the CDR3. The ends lost 2 bases at V and 5 bases at J; junction bases unmatched: 5. The CDR3 is CASSYGRGLNEQYF. CDR3 nucleotides: TGTGCCAGCAGTTACGGCAGGGGGCTAAACGAGCAGTACTTC.

This clonotype has more than one count but fewer than ten. The V gene is TRBV12-3 or TRBV12-4, the J gene TRBJ2-5; 8 positions agree with TRBD1. CDR3 length equals 15 residues. The trim removed 0 bases at V and 5 bases at J, leaving 5 bases unmatched. CDR3 bases: TGTGCCAGCAGTTTAGCGCTGGACAGGGTGGAGACCCAGTACTTC. Translation: CASSLALDRVETQYF.

The chain combines TRBV5-6 with TRBJ2-2; tentatively, D is TRBD1 or TRBD2 (5 bases each). The CDR3 contains 16 residues. V was trimmed by 0 bases and J by 4 bases, leaving 13 bases between them. Germline CDR1 SGHDT, CDR2 YYEEEE. The CDR3 DNA reads as TGTGCCAGCAGCTTGGTCTGGGGCGCGGGCACCGGGGAGCTGTTTTTT. Translation gives CASSLVWGAGTGELFF.

In its sample, this clonotype was seen a few times. V and J are TRBV6-5 and TRBJ1-6, with a weak D call TRBD1 (5 bases). The ends were cut back, 2 bases at V and 6 bases at J, with 11 bases in the middle. Germline lookup yields CDR1 MNHEY and CDR2 SVGAGI. CDR3 length: 15 amino acids. CDR3 nucleotides: TGTGCCAGCAGTTACCTCCAGGGCCCTAATTCACCCCTCCACTTT. It yields the protein CASSYLQGPNSPLHF.

This chain links TRBV12-3 or TRBV12-4 with TRBJ2-7; 7 positions match TRBD2. With V trimmed by 2 bases and J by 6 bases, 4 bases remained unmatched. CDR3 length: 13 amino acids. The CDR3 DNA reads as TGTGCCAGCAGTTTATTGCGGGAGAGCGAGCAGTACTTC. Translated: CASSLLRESEQYF.

This sequence joins TRBV10-3 and TRBJ1-2, with a tentative D call TRBD1 (5 bases). V was shortened by 0 bases and J by 2 bases, with 7 bases between the two germline ends. The CDR3 runs to 14 residues. CDR1 and CDR2 (germline): ENHRY, SYGVKD. In DNA, the CDR3 is TGTGCCATCAGTGAGTCAACAGGAAACTATGGCTACACCTTC. Translation: CAISESTGNYGYTF.